The 9 T cell receptor beta chains presented below share a single source sample, sequenced in a study of cytomegalovirus exposure and HLA in healthy donors. The PCR made use of 60 Vbeta and 13 Jbeta primers. Sequenced by immunoSEQ multiplex PCR; TCRdb stores in-frame clones only, minus some. Of approximately 180,000 clones detected, about 80% appear once; the ten largest clones hold 1.1%. Sequenced input: PBMCs. All receptors come from a woman in her 40s in good health and CMV-seronegative.

The J gene is TRBJ1-1, the V gene TRBV4-3; 8 bases fit TRBD1. The V segment lost 0 bases and the J segment 0 bases; nucleotides outside the gene matches: 6. The length of the CDR3 is 17 residues. The germline CDR1 and CDR2 sequences are LGHNA and YSLEER. CDR3 coding DNA: TGCGCCAGCAGCCAAGATTTCAGGACAGGGCTGAACACTGAAGCTTTCTTT. This encodes CASSQDFRTGLNTEAFF.

The CDR3 here is CASSTTGPSNQPQHF. CDR3 sequence (DNA): TGTGCCAGTAGTACGACAGGCCCTAGCAATCAGCCCCAGCATTTT. This sequence joins TRBV19 and TRBJ1-5; tentative D call: TRBD1 (6 bases). There are 15 residues in the CDR3. The V gene lost 4 bases and the J gene lost 0 bases, with 10 bases spanning the gap. Germline assignment: CDR1 LNHDA and CDR2 SQIVND (reference sequence).

This sequence joins TRBV27 and TRBJ1-1; D might be TRBD1 (6 bases). CDR3 length equals 17 residues. V was clipped by 4 bases and J by 0 bases, with 18 bases between them. Germline V CDR1 and CDR2: MNHEY, SMNVEV (reference sequence). The CDR3 loop is CASSSDSRITMNTEAFF. In DNA, the CDR3 is TGTGCCAGCAGTTCGGACAGTAGGATAACCATGAACACTGAAGCTTTCTTT.

This clone was observed a single time. The chain employs TRBV5-1 and TRBJ1-4; D perhaps matches TRBD1 (5 bases). Germline assignment: CDR1 SGHRS and CDR2 YFSETQ. V was trimmed by 0 bases and J by 12 bases, leaving 21 bases between them. The CDR3 loop spans 16 amino acids. The CDR3 here is CASSLDRPGATSELFF. For the CDR3, the DNA is TGCGCCAGCAGCTTGGATAGGCCTGGGGCCACGTCCGAACTGTTTTTT.

The rearrangement joins TRBV29-1 to TRBJ2-7, with 7 positions matching TRBD2. Germline V gene sequence: CDR1 SQVTM, CDR2 ANQGSEA. The V gene end was trimmed by 1 base and the J gene end by 6 bases; junction bases not matched to a gene: 12. This CDR3 is 15 amino acids long. CDR3 in amino acids: CSVEVSAAGQGEQYF. The CDR3 DNA follows: TGCAGCGTTGAAGTGTCGGCAGCGGGGCAGGGCGAGCAGTACTTC.

In its sample, this clone was seen once. Relative to the germline gene, one junction end is altered; a read error may explain this. The V call is TRBV5-1, the J call TRBJ1-2; D not certain. Germline V gives CDR1 SGHRS, CDR2 YFSETQ. This CDR3 contains 14 residues. CDR3 in amino acids: CASSLPASNYGCTF. The CDR3 nucleotides read TGCGCCAGCAGCTTGCCCGCGTCTAACTATGGCTGCACCTTC.

The rearrangement uses TRBV15 and TRBJ1-1, with 8 nucleotides matching TRBD1. V lost 5 bases and J lost 7; bases outside the gene matches: 9. Germline CDR1 is LNHNV and CDR2 is YYDKDF (reference sequence). The CDR3 covers 14 residues. CDR3 sequence reads: CATSYSDRENEAFF. The CDR3 region has the DNA TGTGCCACCAGCTACTCGGACAGGGAGAATGAAGCTTTCTTT.

This clone was seen only once. This rearrangement joins TRBV10-3 to TRBJ2-1, with a possible D match to TRBD2 (5 bases). V dropped 5 bases and J dropped 6 bases, with 11 bases sitting between them. This CDR3 is built from 13 residues. Germline lookup yields CDR1 ENHRY and CDR2 SYGVKD. The CDR3 loop is CAISSPGSNEQFF. CDR3 bases: TGTGCCATCAGTTCCCCGGGGTCCAATGAGCAGTTCTTC.

This clone has only a few counts. V gene TRBV27 combines with J gene TRBJ2-1, with 7 bases aligning to TRBD1. This CDR3 contains 17 residues. After removal of 6 bases from V and 1 base from J, the junction contained 12 bases not matched to a gene. Per germline, CDR1 MNHEY and CDR2 SMNVEV (reference sequence). This CDR3 is CASSLNRGPSSYNEQFF. CDR3 sequence (DNA): TGTGCCAGCAGCCTCAACAGGGGCCCCAGTTCCTACAATGAGCAGTTCTTC.